A selection of T cell receptor beta chains follows, all from one sample in a study of blood T cell repertoires in COVID-19. TCRdb keeps only in-frame clones here, not all; method: immunoSEQ multiplex PCR. The sample holds more than 250,000 clones; approximately 84% are singletons and the top ten take around 9.1%. Sequencing input: peripheral blood. All receptors derive from a human donor in a cohort sampled during active COVID-19. The CDR3 runs from the conserved cysteine through the conserved F or W. The order of the fields is V gene, D gene, J gene, clone size, CDR3 protein, CDR3 DNA. The D gene is left open where the match is weak. The size entry is marked missing in some rows and otherwise reads once, few, many or a size class.

TRBV5-1,-,TRBJ1-2,-,CASSNTGGRYGYTF,TGCGCCAGCAGCAATACCGGGGGGCGCTATGGCTACACCTTC
TRBV11-2,TRBD1,TRBJ1-6,few,CASSTSGGIRNSPLHF,TGTGCCAGCAGCACATCAGGGGGAATTAGAAATTCACCCCTCCACTTT
TRBV18,TRBD1,TRBJ2-1,-,CASSRGQASEQFF,TGTGCCAGCTCAAGGGGACAGGCGAGTGAGCAGTTCTTC
TRBV29-1,TRBD1,TRBJ1-1,-,CSVHDRGLGEAFF,TGCAGCGTCCACGACAGGGGGCTTGGTGAAGCTTTCTTT
TRBV3-1/TRBV3-2,TRBD1,TRBJ2-7,-,CASSQGYRGYEQYF,TGTGCCAGCAGCCAAGGCTACAGGGGTTACGAGCAGTACTTC
TRBV7-9,TRBD2,TRBJ2-1,few,CAAAGGRGYSYNEQFF,TGTGCCGCGGCCGGGGGGAGGGGTTATTCCTACAATGAGCAGTTCTTC
TRBV6-1,-,TRBJ2-1,-,CASSDSRSRARLYNEQFF,TGTGCCAGCAGTGATTCTAGGTCGCGGGCCAGGCTATACAATGAGCAGTTCTTC
TRBV10-2,TRBD2,TRBJ2-3,-,CASSVSGGTDTQYF,TGCGCCAGCAGTGTCAGCGGGGGCACAGATACGCAGTATTTT
TRBV28,-,TRBJ1-2,-,CASSSADRSNYGYTF,TGTGCCAGCAGTTCCGCCGACAGGTCTAACTATGGCTACACCTTC
TRBV4-2,-,TRBJ2-7,-,CASSPGPEGEQYF,TGTGCCAGCAGCCCGGGTCCGGAGGGGGAGCAGTACTTC
TRBV15,-,TRBJ1-2,-,CATSRDQGRYGYTF,TGTGCCACCAGCAGAGATCAGGGCCGCTATGGCTACACCTTC
TRBV28,-,TRBJ1-4,-,CASLLPGANEKLFF,TGTGCCAGCCTTCTTCCCGGGGCTAATGAAAAACTGTTTTTT
TRBV19,-,TRBJ1-1,-,CASSIDQGPGTEAFF,TGTGCCAGTAGTATAGATCAGGGCCCGGGTACTGAAGCTTTCTTT